This T cell receptor (beta chain) was identified during a study of cytomegalovirus exposure and HLA in healthy donors. On the study more broadly: A prior analysis found 117 million unique TCR beta sequences from around 180 million T cells.

Primers: 60 Vbeta forward and 13 Jbeta reverse. Assay used: immunoSEQ multiplex PCR; TCRdb lists only in-frame clones, some missing. The table has about 37,000 clones, roughly 74% seen once. V gave up 3 bases and J gave up 3 bases; unmatched junction bases: 9. This CDR3 comprises 16 residues. CDR1 and CDR2 (germline): SGHRS, YFSETQ. General study results and limits: In a later analysis, specific HLA alleles were associated with 15,000 to 20,000 TCR beta sequences at a 0.05 false discovery rate. Certain sequence variants were highly shared and formed a cluster, and this cluster was likely a sequencing artifact.

About this clone: The antigen is undetermined.

Sequencing was performed on PBMCs. The chain has TRBV5-1 and TRBJ2-7; TRBD1 aligns across 10 bases. This clonotype was obtained from a man in his thirties or forties in good health and CMV-seronegative. The CDR3 DNA sequence: TGCGCCAGCAGCTCACTACCGGGACAGGGGATCTACGAGCAGTACTTC. Amino acid sequence: CASSSLPGQGIYEQYF.